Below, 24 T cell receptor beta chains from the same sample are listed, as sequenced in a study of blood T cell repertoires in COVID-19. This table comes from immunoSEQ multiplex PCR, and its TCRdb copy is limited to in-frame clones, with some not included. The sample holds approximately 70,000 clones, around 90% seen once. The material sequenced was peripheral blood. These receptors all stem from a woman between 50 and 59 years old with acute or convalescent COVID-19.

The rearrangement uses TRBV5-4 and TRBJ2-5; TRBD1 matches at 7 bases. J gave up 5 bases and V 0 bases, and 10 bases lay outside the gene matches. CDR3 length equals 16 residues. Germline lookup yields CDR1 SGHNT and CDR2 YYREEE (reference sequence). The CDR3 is CASSLEGDRAAETQYF. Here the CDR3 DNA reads TGTGCCAGCAGCTTGGAGGGCGACAGGGCGGCCGAGACCCAGTACTTC. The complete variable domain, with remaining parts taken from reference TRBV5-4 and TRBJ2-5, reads ETGVTQSPTHLIKTRGQQVTLRCSSQSGHNTVSWYQQALGQGPQFIFQYYREEENGRGNFPPRFSGLQFPNYSSELNVNALELDDSALYLCASSLEGDRAAETQYFGPGTRLLVL.

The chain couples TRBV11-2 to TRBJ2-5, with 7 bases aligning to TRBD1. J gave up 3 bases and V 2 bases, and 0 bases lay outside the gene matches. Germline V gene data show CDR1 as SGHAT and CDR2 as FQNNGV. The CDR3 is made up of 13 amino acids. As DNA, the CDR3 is TGTGCCAGCAGCTTAACAGGGGAAGAGACCCAGTACTTC. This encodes CASSLTGEETQYF. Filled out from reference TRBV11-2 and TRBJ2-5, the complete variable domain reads EAGVAQSPRYKIIEKRQSVAFWCNPISGHATLYWYQQILGQGPKLLIQFQNNGVVDDSQLPKDRFSAERLKGVDSTLKIQPAKLEDSAVYLCASSLTGEETQYFGPGTRLLVL.

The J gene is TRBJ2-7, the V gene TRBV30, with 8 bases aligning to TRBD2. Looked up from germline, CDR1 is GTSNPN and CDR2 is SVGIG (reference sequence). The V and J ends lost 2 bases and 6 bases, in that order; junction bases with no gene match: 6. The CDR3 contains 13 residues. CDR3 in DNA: TGTGCCTGGAGTTGGGACGGGAGGGCCGAGCAGTACTTC. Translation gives CAWSWDGRAEQYF.

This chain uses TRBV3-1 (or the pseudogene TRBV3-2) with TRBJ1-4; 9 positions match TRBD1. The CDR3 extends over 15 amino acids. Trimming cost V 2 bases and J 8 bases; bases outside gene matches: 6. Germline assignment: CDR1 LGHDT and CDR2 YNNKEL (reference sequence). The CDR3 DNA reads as TGTGCCAGCAGCCAACGGGACAGGGCCGGGGAAAAACTGTTTTTT. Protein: CASSQRDRAGEKLFF.

CDR3 in DNA: TGTGCCAGCAGCTCTACCGGAGACAGGTTTGCGAACACCGGGGAGCTGTTTTTT. Protein product: CASSSTGDRFANTGELFF. V and J are TRBV7-2 and TRBJ2-2, with a tentative D call TRBD1 (6 bases). The V gene's germline CDR1 is SGHTA and CDR2 FQGNSA. V was trimmed by 4 bases and J by 0 bases, leaving 18 bases between them. The CDR3 has 18 amino acids.

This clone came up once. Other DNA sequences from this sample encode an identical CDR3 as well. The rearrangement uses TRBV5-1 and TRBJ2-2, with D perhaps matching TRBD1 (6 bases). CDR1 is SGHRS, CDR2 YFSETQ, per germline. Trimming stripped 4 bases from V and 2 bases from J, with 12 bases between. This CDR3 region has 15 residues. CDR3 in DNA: TGCGCCAGCAGCACCGGACAGAGAAACACCGGGGAGCTGTTTTTT. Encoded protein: CASSTGQRNTGELFF.

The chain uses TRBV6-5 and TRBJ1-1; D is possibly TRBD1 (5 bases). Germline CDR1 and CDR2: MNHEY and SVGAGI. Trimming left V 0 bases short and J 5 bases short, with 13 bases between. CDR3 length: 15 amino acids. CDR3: CASSYSGLGTTEAFF. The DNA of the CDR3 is TGTGCCAGCAGTTACTCGGGCCTAGGGACTACTGAAGCTTTCTTT.

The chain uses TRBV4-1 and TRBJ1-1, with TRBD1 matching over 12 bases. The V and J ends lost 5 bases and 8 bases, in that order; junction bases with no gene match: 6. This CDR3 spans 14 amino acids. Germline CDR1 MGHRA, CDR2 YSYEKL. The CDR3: CASSWDRGLGEAFF. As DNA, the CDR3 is TGCGCCAGCAGCTGGGACAGGGGGCTAGGGGAAGCTTTCTTT.

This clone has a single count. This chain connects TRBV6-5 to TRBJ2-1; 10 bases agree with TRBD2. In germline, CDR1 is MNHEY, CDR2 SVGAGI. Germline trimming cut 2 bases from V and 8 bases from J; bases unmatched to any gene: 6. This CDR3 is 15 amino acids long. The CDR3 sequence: CASSYASGSLYEQFF. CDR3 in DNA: TGTGCCAGCAGTTACGCTAGCGGGAGTCTTTATGAGCAGTTCTTC.

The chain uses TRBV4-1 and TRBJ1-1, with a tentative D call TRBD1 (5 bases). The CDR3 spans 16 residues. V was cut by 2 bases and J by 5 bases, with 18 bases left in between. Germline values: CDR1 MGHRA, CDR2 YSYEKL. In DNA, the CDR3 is TGCGCCAGCAGCCAAACTCCGACCGGGGGTATGACTGAAGCTTTCTTT. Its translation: CASSQTPTGGMTEAFF.

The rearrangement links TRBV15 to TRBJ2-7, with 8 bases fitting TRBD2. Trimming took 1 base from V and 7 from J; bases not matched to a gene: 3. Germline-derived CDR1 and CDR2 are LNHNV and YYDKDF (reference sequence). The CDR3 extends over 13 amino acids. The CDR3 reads CATSRAGGWEQYF. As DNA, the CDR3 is TGTGCCACCAGCAGAGCGGGGGGGTGGGAGCAGTACTTC.

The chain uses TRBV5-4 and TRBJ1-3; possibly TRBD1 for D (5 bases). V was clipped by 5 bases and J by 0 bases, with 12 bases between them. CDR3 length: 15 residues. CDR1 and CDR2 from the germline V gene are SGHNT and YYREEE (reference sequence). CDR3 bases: TGTGCCAGCAGGGGGGACGGGGGCTCTGGAAACACCATATATTTT. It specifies CASRGDGGSGNTIYF.

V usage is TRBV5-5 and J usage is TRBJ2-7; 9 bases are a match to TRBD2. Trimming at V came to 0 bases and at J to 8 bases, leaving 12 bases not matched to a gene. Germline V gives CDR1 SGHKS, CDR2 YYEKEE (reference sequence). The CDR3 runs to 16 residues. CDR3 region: CASSLDGGLARLQQYF. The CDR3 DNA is TGTGCCAGCAGCTTGGATGGCGGACTAGCGAGACTCCAGCAGTACTTC.

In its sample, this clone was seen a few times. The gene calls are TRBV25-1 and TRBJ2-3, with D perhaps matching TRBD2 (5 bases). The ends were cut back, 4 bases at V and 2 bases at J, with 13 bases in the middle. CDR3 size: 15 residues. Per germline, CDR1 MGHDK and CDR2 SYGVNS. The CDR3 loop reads CASSAGLTHTDTQYF. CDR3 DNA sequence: TGTGCCAGCAGTGCCGGACTTACCCACACAGATACGCAGTATTTT.

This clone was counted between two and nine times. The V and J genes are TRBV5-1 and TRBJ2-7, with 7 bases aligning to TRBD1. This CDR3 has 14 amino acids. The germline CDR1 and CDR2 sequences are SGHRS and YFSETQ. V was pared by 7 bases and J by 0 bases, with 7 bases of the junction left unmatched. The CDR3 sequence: CASSDRATSYEQYF. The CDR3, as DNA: TGCGCCAGCTCAGACAGGGCTACCTCCTACGAGCAGTACTTC. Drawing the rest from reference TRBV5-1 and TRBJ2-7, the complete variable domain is KAGVTQTPRYLIKTRGQQVTLSCSPISGHRSVSWYQQTPGQGLQFLFEYFSETQRNKGNFPGRFSGRQFSNSRSEMNVSTLELGDSALYLCASSDRATSYEQYFGPGTRLTVT.

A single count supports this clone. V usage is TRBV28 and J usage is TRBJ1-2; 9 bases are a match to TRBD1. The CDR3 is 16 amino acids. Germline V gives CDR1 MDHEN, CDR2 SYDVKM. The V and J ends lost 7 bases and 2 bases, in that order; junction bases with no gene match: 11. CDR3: CASKPPGQGGNYGYTF. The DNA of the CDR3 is TGTGCCAGCAAACCTCCGGGACAGGGCGGGAACTATGGCTACACCTTC.

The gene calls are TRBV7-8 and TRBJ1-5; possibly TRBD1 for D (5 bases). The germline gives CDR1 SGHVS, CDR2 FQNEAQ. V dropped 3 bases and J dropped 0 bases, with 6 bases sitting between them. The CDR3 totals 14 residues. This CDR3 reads CASSLTVSNQPQHF. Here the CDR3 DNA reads TGTGCCAGCAGCTTGACAGTTAGCAATCAGCCCCAGCATTTT.

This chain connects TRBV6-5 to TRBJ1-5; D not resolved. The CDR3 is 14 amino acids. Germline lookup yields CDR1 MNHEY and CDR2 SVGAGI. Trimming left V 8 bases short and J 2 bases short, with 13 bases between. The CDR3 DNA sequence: TGTGCCAGCCAGAACTCGAGGGGCAATCAGCCCCAGCATTTT. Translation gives CASQNSRGNQPQHF.

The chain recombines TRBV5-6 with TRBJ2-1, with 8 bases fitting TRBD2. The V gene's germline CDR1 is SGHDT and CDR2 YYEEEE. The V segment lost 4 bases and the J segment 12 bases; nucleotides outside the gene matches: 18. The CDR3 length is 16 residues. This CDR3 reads CASSLDDAGGTMTQFF. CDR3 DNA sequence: TGTGCCAGCAGCCTCGACGATGCGGGGGGAACAATGACGCAGTTCTTC.

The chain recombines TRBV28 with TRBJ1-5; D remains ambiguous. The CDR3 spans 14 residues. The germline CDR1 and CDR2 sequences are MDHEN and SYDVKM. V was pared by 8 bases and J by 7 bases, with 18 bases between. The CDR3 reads CASAWAGREQPQHF. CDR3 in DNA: TGTGCCAGCGCCTGGGCTGGGAGGGAACAGCCCCAGCATTTT.

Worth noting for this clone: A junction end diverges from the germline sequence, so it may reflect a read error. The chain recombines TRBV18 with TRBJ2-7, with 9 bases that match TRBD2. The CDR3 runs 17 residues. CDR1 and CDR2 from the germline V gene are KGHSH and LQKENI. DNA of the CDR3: TGTGCCAGCTCCCACCGGTCTAGCGGGAAAGGCTCCCACGAGCAGTACTTC. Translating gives CASSHRSSGKGSHEQYF.

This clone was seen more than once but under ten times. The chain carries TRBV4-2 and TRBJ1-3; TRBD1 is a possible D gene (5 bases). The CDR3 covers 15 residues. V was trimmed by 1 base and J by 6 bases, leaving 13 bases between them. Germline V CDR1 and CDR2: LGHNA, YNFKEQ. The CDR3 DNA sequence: TGTGCCAGCAGCCAAGTGGGGGGAAAGGAAAACACCATATATTTT. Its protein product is CASSQVGGKENTIYF.

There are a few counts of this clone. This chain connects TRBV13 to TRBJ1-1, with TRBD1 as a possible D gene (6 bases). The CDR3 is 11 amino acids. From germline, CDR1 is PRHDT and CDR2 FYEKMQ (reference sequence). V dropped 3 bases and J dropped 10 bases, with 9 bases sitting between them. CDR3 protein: CASSLRGLAFF. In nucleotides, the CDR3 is TGTGCCAGCAGCTTGAGGGGGTTAGCTTTCTTT.

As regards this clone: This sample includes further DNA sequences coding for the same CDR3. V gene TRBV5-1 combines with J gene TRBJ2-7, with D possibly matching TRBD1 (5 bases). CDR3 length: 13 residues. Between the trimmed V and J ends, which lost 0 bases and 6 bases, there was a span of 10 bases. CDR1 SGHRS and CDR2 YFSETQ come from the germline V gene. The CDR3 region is CASSLGQGGEQYF. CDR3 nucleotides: TGCGCCAGCAGCTTGGGCCAGGGCGGCGAGCAGTACTTC.